This entry is about one T cell receptor beta chain. This record comes from a study of blood T cell repertoires in COVID-19. Overall study: Samples representing acute and convalescent COVID-19 were sourced from the United States, Italy and Spain. T cells, B-cell-depleted T cells, or PBMCs supplied cDNA or gDNA.

The V and J ends lost 3 bases and 4 bases, in that order; junction bases with no gene match: 4. CDR1 is LNHDA and CDR2 is SQIVND in the germline V gene (reference sequence). The CDR3 is 14 amino acids. Source study methods: How many nucleated cells were present was estimated from reference gene primer amplification. This table comes from immunoSEQ multiplex PCR, and its TCRdb copy is limited to in-frame clones, with some not included. The V and J calls and the clone size are those of that table, but D and trimming were determined from the DNA. This sample has about 74,000 clones, with 88% found just once.

The rearrangement joins TRBV19 to TRBJ2-3, with 7 bases identical to TRBD2. The receptor's source is a woman of 80 years or more with active or convalescent COVID-19. The specimen sequenced was peripheral blood. DNA for the CDR3: TGTGCCAGTAGTATGGGCGGGAGCTCAGATACGCAGTATTTT. It encodes CASSMGGSSDTQYF.